This entry lists 12 T cell receptor beta chains sequenced from one sample in a study of blood T cells in healthy people across ages. Sample-barcoded 5' priming and a J-beta primer mix drove a second PCR of roughly 6 to 12 cycles. TCRdb re-called the 5' RACE reads through MiXCR, storing one row per CDR3 protein. The table records 500,000 to 700,000 distinct CDR3 sequences, about 30% of them present only once. What was sequenced was blood. The receptors here all came from a woman aged 80 or over in good health.

This clonotype was seen at least ten times. Given a much more abundant clone one base away, this may be a read error. The genes are TRBV20-1 and TRBJ2-1, with D perhaps matching TRBD2 (5 bases). The J call may be incorrect, as the DNA end agrees better with TRBJ2-7. The CDR3 runs to 17 residues. The germline V gene encodes CDR1 DFQATT and CDR2 SNEGSKA (reference sequence). The DNA for the CDR3 is TGCAGTGCTAGATCTGCACTTGGAAGAATTGACTACAATGAGCAGTACTTC. It yields the protein CSARSALGRIDYNEQYF.

V gene TRBV6-5 combines with J gene TRBJ2-2; D gene ambiguous. The V gene's germline CDR1 is MNHEY and CDR2 SVGAGI. Trimming left V 0 bases short and J 6 bases short, with 11 bases between. CDR3 length: 15 amino acids. CDR3 residues: CASSYSRLVSGELFF. The CDR3 coding sequence is TGTGCCAGCAGTTACTCAAGGCTCGTATCCGGGGAGCTGTTTTTT.

This clonotype was detected only a few times. The V gene is TRBV15, the J gene TRBJ1-1; a weak D match, TRBD1 (6 bases). Trimming pared 1 base from V and 4 bases from J, leaving 16 bases between. CDR3 length equals 16 residues. CDR1 LNHNV and CDR2 YYDKDF come from the germline V gene (reference sequence). DNA for the CDR3: TGTGCCACCAGCAGAGCAGGGCAGGGGCGGAGCACTGAAGCTTTCTTT. Protein: CATSRAGQGRSTEAFF.

This clonotype was detected many times. This chain links TRBV6-5 with TRBJ1-2; D is perhaps TRBD1 (6 bases). The V gene's germline CDR1 is MNHEY and CDR2 SVGAGI. V lost 0 bases and J 6 bases, leaving 14 bases between the germline ends. The CDR3 has 15 residues. The CDR3 bases are TGTGCCAGCAGTTACTCTCGGGGGGCGCGAAATGGCTACACCTTC. Amino acids: CASSYSRGARNGYTF.

The sample holds a few counts of this clonotype. This chain connects TRBV21-1 to TRBJ1-6. TRBV21-1 corresponds to a pseudogene. The CDR3 contains 17 residues. The CDR3 DNA reads as TGTGCCAGCAGCAAAGCCTCTCCCTCTCCGGGAGGTTCACCCCTCCACTTT. Residues: CASSKASPSPGGSPLHF.

This clonotype was observed a handful of times. This sequence joins TRBV3-1 and TRBJ1-1; D is unclear. This CDR3 comprises 13 residues. Trimming shortened V by 4 bases and J by 8 bases, and 14 bases separated the two germline ends. Germline V gene sequence: CDR1 LGHDT, CDR2 YNNKEL (reference sequence). The CDR3: CASSRKGEREAFF. The DNA of the CDR3 is TGTGCCAGCAGCCGGAAGGGCGAAAGGGAAGCTTTCTTT.

Comment on this clonotype: One end of the junction fails to match germline, which may point to a read error. The genes are TRBV7-7 and TRBJ2-4; no definite D call. CDR1 and CDR2 (germline): SSHAT, FNYEAQ (reference sequence). The CDR3 runs 11 residues. Here the CDR3 DNA reads TGTGCTAGCAGCTTAGAAGGAAACCAGTACTTC. Protein sequence: CASSLEGNQYF. Drawing the rest from reference TRBV7-7 and TRBJ2-4, the complete variable domain is GAGVSQSPRYKVTKRGQDVTLRCDPISSHATLYWYQQALGQGPEFLTYFNYEAQPDKSGLPSDRFSAERPEGSISTLTIQRTEQRDSAMYRCASSLEGNQYFGAGTRLSVL.

The chain joins TRBV29-1 to TRBJ1-4, with 7 bases matching TRBD1. Per the germline V gene, CDR1 is SQVTM and CDR2 is ANQGSEA. The trim removed 3 bases at V and 12 bases at J, leaving 16 bases unmatched. CDR3 length equals 15 residues. The CDR3 here is CSVDLETGTVGELFF. As DNA, the CDR3 is TGCAGCGTTGACCTGGAAACCGGGACAGTTGGGGAACTGTTTTTT.

This clonotype was counted a few times. V gene TRBV6-1 combines with J gene TRBJ1-4; D gene ambiguous. Germline V gives CDR1 MNHNS, CDR2 SASEGT. With 1 base removed from V and 7 bases from J, the gap between germline ends came to 13 bases. There are 15 residues in the CDR3. The CDR3 DNA sequence: TGTGCCAGCAGTGAAGGAGGACTACCGGGTGAAAAACTGTTTTTT. This encodes CASSEGGLPGEKLFF.

The chain carries TRBV4-2 and TRBJ1-1; D possibly corresponds to TRBD1 (6 bases). Germline V gives CDR1 LGHNA, CDR2 YNFKEQ. The CDR3 covers 16 residues. Trimming removed 0 bases from V and 3 bases from J, with 14 bases in between. DNA of the CDR3: TGTGCCAGCAGCCAAGATGTCGGCAGGGGCGACACTGAAGCTTTCTTT. Encoded protein: CASSQDVGRGDTEAFF.

The V call is TRBV19, the J call TRBJ2-1; no clear D gene. Germline CDR1 and CDR2: LNHDA and SQIVND (reference sequence). V was pared by 5 bases and J by 9 bases, with 17 bases between. This CDR3 has 14 residues. Written as DNA, the CDR3 is TGTGCCAGTAGTTCCAGAAATTCCCCGAGTGAGCAGTTCTTC. It codes for CASSSRNSPSEQFF.

V gene TRBV12-3 or TRBV12-4 combines with J gene TRBJ1-5, with TRBD1 matching 9 bases. J was trimmed by 7 bases and V by 7 bases; bases with no gene match: 8. The CDR3 totals 14 residues. The CDR3 is CASIQGARGQPQHF. CDR3 coding DNA: TGTGCCAGCATACAGGGGGCGCGAGGCCAGCCCCAGCATTTT.